Below, 23 T cell receptor beta chains from the same sample are listed, as sequenced in a study of HIV-infected patients and healthy controls. Whole blood was used without fractionation, so all unsorted peripheral T cells were included. cDNA was made from roughly 500 ng RNA using alpha and beta constant primers. Alpha and beta chain libraries were made separately by chain-specific third strand synthesis with multiplexing indices. TCRdb re-analysed the 5' RACE reads in MiXCR, keeping a single row per CDR3 protein. The sample has approximately 10,000 distinct CDR3 sequences; about 9.4% are singletons. The specimen comprised blood, sampled before antiretroviral therapy. The receptor set was obtained from an adult with HIV infection.

This clonotype was seen repeatedly, ten times or more. This chain links TRBV7-9 with TRBJ1-6; 7 bases are a match to TRBD1. The V and J ends lost 8 bases and 7 bases, in that order; junction bases with no gene match: 2. The CDR3 loop spans 12 amino acids. The germline V gene has CDR1 SEHNR and CDR2 FQNEAQ (reference sequence). The CDR3 protein is CASARGNSPLHF. The CDR3 bases are TGTGCCAGCGCCAGGGGGAATTCACCCCTCCACTTT.

V is TRBV19 and J is TRBJ1-1; D gene unclear. V was pared by 9 bases and J by 4 bases, with 15 bases between. There are 13 residues in the CDR3. Germline values: CDR1 LNHDA, CDR2 SQIVND (reference sequence). CDR3: CASTIYEGTEAFF. In DNA, the CDR3 is TGTGCCAGCACCATATACGAGGGCACTGAAGCTTTCTTT.

This chain links TRBV29-1 with TRBJ2-5; D may be TRBD1 (6 bases). Trimming left V 3 bases short and J 6 bases short, with 14 bases between. Germline CDR1 reads SQVTM; CDR2 reads ANQGSEA. This CDR3 comprises 13 residues. CDR3 DNA: TGCAGCGTTGAGGGGGCCGGGATGAAGACCCAGTACTTC. Protein product: CSVEGAGMKTQYF. The full variable domain, with the rest looked up from reference TRBV29-1 and TRBJ2-5, is SAVISQKPSRDICQRGTSLTIQCQVDSQVTMMFWYRQQPGQSLTLIATANQGSEATYESGFVIDKFPISRPNLTFSTLTVSNMSPEDSSIYLCSVEGAGMKTQYFGPGTRLLVL.

This clonotype was recorded many times. The CDR3 here is CAWSGQGTYNEQFF. CDR3 sequence (DNA): TGTGCCTGGAGTGGACAGGGGACCTACAATGAGCAGTTCTTC. The chain carries TRBV30 and TRBJ2-1, with 8 bases fitting TRBD1. This CDR3 contains 14 residues. Trimming took 1 base from V and 2 from J; bases not matched to a gene: 1. Germline V gene sequence: CDR1 GTSNPN, CDR2 SVGIG (reference sequence).

This clonotype has a count of ten or more. The V call is TRBV28, the J call TRBJ2-1; D is perhaps TRBD1 or TRBD2 (5 bases each). The CDR3 covers 15 residues. V was shortened by 6 bases and J by 5 bases, with 17 bases between the two germline ends. Germline CDR1 reads MDHEN; CDR2 reads SYDVKM. The CDR3 here is CASSFSGVGDNEQFF. The CDR3 nucleotides are TGTGCCAGCAGCTTCAGTGGGGTGGGGGACAATGAGCAGTTCTTC.

The gene calls are TRBV7-3 and TRBJ1-1; the D is unclear. Trimming shortened V by 5 bases and J by 1 base, and 8 bases separated the two germline ends. The CDR3 is 13 residues long. The germline gives CDR1 SGHTA, CDR2 FQGTGA. CDR3 sequence reads: CASSPTSNTEAFF. The CDR3 DNA reads TGTGCCAGCAGCCCTACATCGAACACTGAAGCTTTCTTT.

This clonotype was seen many times. The V call is TRBV4-3, the J call TRBJ2-1; D is ambiguous. Trimming cost V 0 bases and J 8 bases, with 11 bases left between them. Germline-derived CDR1 and CDR2 are LGHNA and YSLEER. The CDR3 is 14 amino acids. CDR3 DNA: TGCGCCAGCAGCCAAGATAGGTTGACTTATGAGCAGTTCTTC. It yields the protein CASSQDRLTYEQFF.

This clonotype appeared many times. This rearrangement joins TRBV5-1 to TRBJ2-7; D not certain. CDR1 is SGHRS, CDR2 YFSETQ, per germline. The CDR3 runs to 11 residues. Trimming pared 2 bases from V and 7 bases from J, leaving 7 bases between. CDR3 in amino acids: CASSFSGEQYF. CDR3 sequence (DNA): TGCGCCAGCAGCTTTTCTGGGGAGCAGTACTTC.

This clonotype was seen at least ten times. This chain links TRBV28 with TRBJ2-1; TRBD1 or TRBD2 may be the D gene (5 bases each). This CDR3 region has 14 residues. Germline V CDR1 and CDR2: MDHEN, SYDVKM. V dropped 5 bases and J dropped 4 bases, with 12 bases sitting between them. The DNA of the CDR3 is TGTGCCAGCAGTACCTGGGACCCGTACAATGAGCAGTTCTTC. It specifies CASSTWDPYNEQFF.

This clonotype showed up just a few times. Here the CDR3 DNA reads TGCAGCGTCCCTCAGGGGATCCACACCGGGGAGCTGTTTTTT. Its protein product is CSVPQGIHTGELFF. This chain links TRBV29-1 with TRBJ2-2, with D tentatively TRBD1 (6 bases). Germline CDR1 SQVTM, CDR2 ANQGSEA. With 6 bases removed from V and 3 bases from J, the gap between germline ends came to 14 bases. The CDR3 extends over 14 amino acids.

This chain connects TRBV20-1 to TRBJ2-2; D call uncertain. The V and J ends lost 6 bases and 6 bases respectively, with 11 bases between them. There are 12 residues in the CDR3. From germline, CDR1 is DFQATT and CDR2 SNEGSKA (reference sequence). The CDR3 is CSASPYSGELFF. The CDR3 DNA is TGCAGTGCCTCCCCTTATTCCGGGGAGCTGTTTTTT.

This clonotype was observed many times. This chain connects TRBV12-3 or TRBV12-4 to TRBJ2-3, with a weak D call TRBD1 (5 bases). The CDR3 extends over 14 amino acids. The V gene lost 1 base and the J gene lost 2 bases, with 7 bases spanning the gap. The DNA of the CDR3 is TGTGCCAGCAGTTTAGACAGGACCACAGATACGCAGTATTTT. The encoded protein is CASSLDRTTDTQYF.

This clonotype was recorded at least ten times. CDR3 residues: CASSLNTGPNTEAFF. CDR3 bases: TGTGCCAGCAGCTTAAACACAGGGCCGAACACTGAAGCTTTCTTT. The chain has TRBV7-3 and TRBJ1-1; tentatively, D is TRBD1 (6 bases). Trimming cost V 1 base and J 1 base, with 10 bases left between them. The germline CDR1 and CDR2 sequences are SGHTA and FQGTGA. The CDR3 has 15 amino acids.

This clonotype occurred many times. The chain couples TRBV5-1 to TRBJ2-1; possibly TRBD1 for D (6 bases). Germline V lookup: CDR1 SGHRS, CDR2 YFSETQ. This CDR3 contains 15 residues. V lost 0 bases to trimming and J lost 4 bases, with 11 bases between them. The CDR3 DNA follows: TGCGCCAGCAGCTTGGGTGGACAGCAGTACAATGAGCAGTTCTTC. Its protein is CASSLGGQQYNEQFF.

This clonotype appeared many times. The CDR3, as DNA: TGTGCCAGCAGAGTAGGGGGTCGAAACACTGAAGCTTTCTTT. As protein: CASRVGGRNTEAFF. The chain couples TRBV12-3 or TRBV12-4 to TRBJ1-1; maybe TRBD1 (6 bases). CDR3 length equals 14 residues. Trimming took 6 bases from V and 2 from J, leaving 13 bases between them.

This clonotype showed up many times. The chain has TRBV5-6 and TRBJ2-1; 12 bases are a match to TRBD2. Germline-derived CDR1 and CDR2 are SGHDT and YYEEEE. V lost 4 bases and J lost 9; bases outside the gene matches: 14. This CDR3 comprises 17 residues. CDR3 nucleotides: TGTGCCAGCAGCCCACGCGGACTAGCGGGACTTATGAGTGAGCAGTTCTTC. This codes for CASSPRGLAGLMSEQFF.

Within the sample, this clonotype is medium-sized (0.01 to 0.1%). V is TRBV2 and J is TRBJ2-1, with 9 bases identical to TRBD2. The ends lost 2 bases at V and 0 bases at J; junction bases unmatched: 11. Germline values: CDR1 SNHLY, CDR2 FYNNEI. This CDR3 spans 19 amino acids. The CDR3 region has the DNA TGTGCCAGCAGTGAACCTGCTGGGGGAGCGGGAGGCTCCTACAATGAGCAGTTCTTC. Protein: CASSEPAGGAGGSYNEQFF. Looking up the rest from reference TRBV2 and TRBJ2-1 gives the full variable domain: EPEVTQTPSHQVTQMGQEVILRCVPISNHLYFYWYRQILGQKVEFLVSFYNNEISEKSEIFDDQFSVERPDGSNFTLKIRSTKLEDSAMYFCASSEPAGGAGGSYNEQFFGPGTRLTVL.

Many counts were recorded for this clonotype. The chain is built from TRBV11-3 and TRBJ2-1, with TRBD2 as a possible D gene (6 bases). The CDR3 has 15 residues. Germline-derived CDR1 and CDR2 are SGHNT and YENEEA. Trimming left V 4 bases short and J 5 bases short, with 15 bases between. This CDR3 reads CASSSSQDYNNEQFF. Here the CDR3 DNA reads TGTGCCAGCAGCTCCTCGCAGGACTACAACAATGAGCAGTTCTTC.

This clonotype came up many times. The chain uses TRBV5-8 and TRBJ2-1; D perhaps matches TRBD2 (7 bases). The V and J ends lost 7 bases and 0 bases respectively, with 14 bases between them. Looked up from germline, CDR1 is SGHTS and CDR2 is YDEGEE. The CDR3 is 15 amino acids. The CDR3 region has the DNA TGTGCCAGCGGAGGGGGGGACTACTCCTACAATGAGCAGTTCTTC. This gives the protein CASGGGDYSYNEQFF.

This chain connects TRBV7-9 to TRBJ1-5; D is unclear. V lost 1 base and J lost 2, with 6 bases in between. The CDR3 totals 14 residues. Germline CDR1 SEHNR, CDR2 FQNEAQ (reference sequence). The DNA for the CDR3 is TGTGCCAGCAGCTTAGATCCGGGCAATCAGCCCCAGCATTTT. It yields the protein CASSLDPGNQPQHF.

This clonotype has just a few counts. The chain links TRBV7-2 to TRBJ1-1; D is uncertain. V gave up 3 bases and J gave up 2 bases, with 7 bases separating them. Germline CDR1 and CDR2: SGHTA and FQGNSA. The length of the CDR3 is 13 residues. CDR3 amino acids: CASSFARNTEAFF. The CDR3 DNA is TGTGCCAGCAGCTTCGCCCGTAACACTGAAGCTTTCTTT.

The chain employs TRBV20-1 and TRBJ2-1, with a tentative D call TRBD1 (6 bases). Germline assignment: CDR1 DFQATT and CDR2 SNEGSKA (reference sequence). CDR3 length: 16 residues. Between the trimmed V and J ends, which lost 2 bases and 5 bases, there was a span of 19 bases. Here the CDR3 reads CSARSVLGTLNNEQFF. CDR3 sequence (DNA): TGCAGTGCTAGATCTGTCCTTGGGACACTGAACAATGAGCAGTTCTTC.

This clonotype was found many times. The chain carries TRBV4-3 and TRBJ2-5; D gene uncertain. With 0 bases removed from V and 5 bases from J, the gap between germline ends came to 7 bases. This CDR3 comprises 13 residues. Germline V gene data show CDR1 as LGHNA and CDR2 as YSLEER. Here the CDR3 reads CASSQDFIETQYF. The CDR3 DNA is TGCGCCAGCAGCCAAGATTTTATCGAGACCCAGTACTTC.